A single sample gave rise to the 30 T cell receptor beta chains below, sequenced in a study of cytotoxic CD8 clonotypes in ibrutinib-treated CLL. This table comes from immunoSEQ multiplex PCR, and its TCRdb copy is limited to in-frame clones, with some not included. The top ten clones hold 3.5% to 5.5% of a sample with 160,000 or so clones, about 80% of them seen once. Sequencing was performed on PBMCs, taken after 24 months of ibrutinib treatment. The receptor set was obtained from a human donor with chronic lymphocytic leukemia.

The rearrangement uses TRBV27 and TRBJ2-3, with 9 nucleotides matching TRBD2. After removal of 2 bases from V and 2 bases from J, the junction contained 11 bases not matched to a gene. This CDR3 is built from 18 residues. The germline gives CDR1 MNHEY, CDR2 SMNVEV (reference sequence). CDR3 coding DNA: TGTGCCAGCAGTTTAACCTCCCTAGCGGGATTCTACACAGATACGCAGTATTTT. The encoded protein is CASSLTSLAGFYTDTQYF.

The gene calls are TRBV13 and TRBJ2-1, with 13 bases lining up with TRBD2. CDR3 length: 16 residues. CDR1 is PRHDT, CDR2 FYEKMQ, per germline (reference sequence). With V trimmed by 5 bases and J by 6 bases, 7 bases remained unmatched. Here the CDR3 DNA reads TGTGCCAGCAGCGCCGGACTAGCGGGAGATCTCAATGAGCAGTTCTTC. Its protein is CASSAGLAGDLNEQFF.

The rearrangement links TRBV7-9 to TRBJ1-1; no definite D call. Germline CDR1 and CDR2: SEHNR and FQNEAQ (reference sequence). The V gene lost 5 bases and the J gene lost 1 base, with 17 bases spanning the gap. The CDR3 is 16 residues long. CDR3 nucleotides: TGTGCCAGCAGCCCCCTGGTTGGTCGTGGGAACACTGAAGCTTTCTTT. Protein product: CASSPLVGRGNTEAFF.

J is TRBJ1-2 and V is TRBV19, with 9 nucleotides matching TRBD1. Trimming cost V 6 bases and J 2 bases; bases outside gene matches: 13. The CDR3 totals 17 residues. CDR1 is LNHDA, CDR2 SQIVND, per germline (reference sequence). In DNA, the CDR3 is TGTGCCAGTAGAGACAGGGGGATTCCTCTACTGAACTATGGCTACACCTTC. Its protein product is CASRDRGIPLLNYGYTF.

CDR3 loop: CASSSGQARPLYGYTF. The CDR3 DNA follows: TGTGCCAGCAGTTCGGGACAGGCCCGCCCCCTATATGGCTACACCTTC. The V gene is TRBV28, the J gene TRBJ1-2, with 8 bases identical to TRBD1. V gave up 4 bases and J gave up 5 bases; unmatched junction bases: 12. Germline V gene data show CDR1 as MDHEN and CDR2 as SYDVKM. The CDR3 runs 16 residues.

CDR3 residues: CASSHGVGQGLAGSETQYF. The CDR3 region has the DNA TGTGCCAGCAGCCACGGGGTGGGGCAGGGACTAGCGGGATCGGAGACCCAGTACTTC. The V call is TRBV4-2, the J call TRBJ2-5; 13 bases are a match to TRBD2. Germline CDR1 reads LGHNA; CDR2 reads YNFKEQ. The CDR3 is 19 residues long. V trimming: 3 bases; J trimming: 5 bases; junction bases outside the gene matches: 15.

The chain has TRBV5-1 and TRBJ1-1; 10 bases align to TRBD1. Unmatched junction bases numbered 11, after V lost 4 bases and J lost 8 bases. The CDR3 runs 15 residues. CDR1 is SGHRS, CDR2 YFSETQ, per germline. The DNA for the CDR3 is TGCGCCAGCAGCCCCCCGACAGGGGGCGTGGGAGAAGCTTTCTTT. This sequence encodes CASSPPTGGVGEAFF.

The chain employs TRBV7-2 and TRBJ2-1; 9 bases fit TRBD1. CDR1 and CDR2 (germline): SGHTA, FQGNSA. The CDR3 length is 14 residues. V shed 5 bases and J 10 bases; nucleotides not matched to a gene: 9. CDR3 loop: CASSQPGQGREQFF. The CDR3 nucleotides are TGTGCCAGCAGCCAACCGGGACAGGGAAGAGAGCAGTTCTTC.

This clone was counted between two and nine times. The chain carries TRBV11-2 and TRBJ1-1; D not resolved. The germline CDR1 and CDR2 sequences are SGHAT and FQNNGV. The CDR3 has 14 residues. Trimming removed 4 bases at V and 3 bases at J, with 12 bases between. The CDR3 nucleotides are TGTGCCAGCAGCTCCTTCTCGGGAGACACTGAAGCTTTCTTT. This codes for CASSSFSGDTEAFF.

This clone was seen more than once but under ten times. CDR3: CASSVASSTSGSTDTQYF. In DNA form, the CDR3 reads TGTGCCAGCAGCGTAGCGAGTTCCACTAGCGGGAGTACAGATACGCAGTATTTT. The gene calls are TRBV9 and TRBJ2-3; 11 positions agree with TRBD2. V dropped 0 bases and J dropped 3; count of bases not matched to a gene: 9. The CDR3 is made up of 18 amino acids. The germline CDR1 and CDR2 sequences are SGDLS and YYNGEE.

The chain is built from TRBV27 and TRBJ1-2; 7 bases are a match to TRBD1. The ends lost 6 bases at V and 0 bases at J; junction bases unmatched: 1. The CDR3 runs 13 residues. Looked up from germline, CDR1 is MNHEY and CDR2 is SMNVEV (reference sequence). The CDR3 protein is CASRGTANYGYTF. Written as DNA, the CDR3 is TGTGCCAGCAGGGGGACAGCTAACTATGGCTACACCTTC.

The chain joins TRBV5-5 to TRBJ2-2, with 10 positions matching TRBD1. CDR3 length: 17 residues. V was pared by 4 bases and J by 3 bases, with 9 bases of the junction left unmatched. CDR1 is SGHKS, CDR2 YYEKEE, per germline (reference sequence). Here the CDR3 reads CASSLGQGRPYTGELFF. Here the CDR3 DNA reads TGTGCCAGCAGCCTGGGACAGGGGAGGCCGTACACCGGGGAGCTGTTTTTT.

The genes are TRBV7-3 and TRBJ2-3; D is ambiguous. CDR1 is SGHTA, CDR2 FQGTGA, per germline. The CDR3 loop spans 14 amino acids. V was clipped by 5 bases and J by 0 bases, with 9 bases between them. Written as DNA, the CDR3 is TGTGCCAGCAGCACCGGACGTAGCACAGATACGCAGTATTTT. Encoded protein: CASSTGRSTDTQYF.

The chain has TRBV28 and TRBJ1-2; D not certain. The CDR3 has 15 residues. Trimming stripped 3 bases from V and 6 bases from J, with 17 bases between. CDR1 and CDR2 from the germline V gene are MDHEN and SYDVKM. The CDR3 DNA sequence: TGTGCCAGCAGTTTCTCGCCCGGGAGAAGGGATGGCTACACCTTC. This encodes CASSFSPGRRDGYTF.

The chain recombines TRBV30 with TRBJ2-2, with a weak D call TRBD1 (5 bases). This CDR3 has 13 amino acids. Trimming cost V 3 bases and J 7 bases, with 12 bases left between them. CDR1 is GTSNPN, CDR2 SVGIG, per germline (reference sequence). The CDR3 DNA reads as TGTGCCTGGAGGGCAGGGTTGGTCGGGGAGCTGTTTTTT. Translated: CAWRAGLVGELFF.

This rearrangement joins TRBV28 to TRBJ1-2; D is unclear. The germline CDR1 and CDR2 sequences are MDHEN and SYDVKM. The CDR3 runs 15 residues. V shed 2 bases and J shed 8 bases, with 18 bases lying between them. The CDR3 DNA follows: TGTGCCAGCAGTTTAGATGGCAGCTCAGCCAGGGGCTACACCTTC. This codes for CASSLDGSSARGYTF.

The rearrangement links TRBV18 to TRBJ1-5; D gene unclear. The V end lost 5 bases, the J end lost 2 bases, and 10 bases lay between the germline ends. The CDR3 totals 14 residues. CDR1 is KGHSH and CDR2 is LQKENI in the germline V gene. CDR3 in amino acids: CASSGYRGNQPQHF. The CDR3 DNA reads TGTGCCAGCTCAGGCTACCGCGGCAATCAGCCCCAGCATTTT.

V usage is TRBV2 and J usage is TRBJ2-1; D unresolved. V lost 3 bases and J lost 9, with 18 bases in between. This CDR3 has 15 residues. The germline gives CDR1 SNHLY, CDR2 FYNNEI. The CDR3 protein is CASSEGNRGSLEQFF. The CDR3 bases are TGTGCCAGCAGTGAGGGCAACCGAGGCTCTCTTGAGCAGTTCTTC.

The DNA of the CDR3 is TGTGCCAGCAGCTTAGTTGAGACGAACACCGGGGAGCTGTTTTTT. Protein: CASSLVETNTGELFF. The chain is built from TRBV7-6 and TRBJ2-2; unclear D gene. Deletions cut 1 base from V and 0 bases from J, with 6 bases between. The V gene's germline CDR1 is SGHVS and CDR2 FNYEAQ. The CDR3 totals 15 residues.

The chain uses TRBV28 and TRBJ1-2; D is possibly TRBD1 (5 bases). V gave up 5 bases and J gave up 2 bases, with 21 bases separating them. CDR3 length: 17 amino acids. The V gene's germline CDR1 is MDHEN and CDR2 SYDVKM. The CDR3 loop is CASSPAGLSPLNYGYTF. The CDR3 DNA follows: TGTGCCAGCAGTCCTGCGGGACTCTCCCCTTTAAACTATGGCTACACCTTC.

The chain has TRBV11-2 and TRBJ1-2; possibly TRBD1 for D (5 bases). Germline V gene lookup returns CDR1 SGHAT and CDR2 FQNNGV. This CDR3 has 18 amino acids. The V end lost 5 bases, the J end lost 7 bases, and 29 bases lay between the germline ends. CDR3 nucleotides: TGTGCCAGCAGCCCCCAAGCGTTCGGACGCCGGTTCGGGGCTGGCTACACCTTC. This sequence encodes CASSPQAFGRRFGAGYTF.

V is TRBV28 and J is TRBJ1-4; D remains unclear. The CDR3 spans 17 residues. The V and J ends lost 2 bases and 8 bases respectively, with 21 bases between them. Germline CDR1 is MDHEN and CDR2 is SYDVKM. CDR3 sequence: CASSLRGGNSAGEKLFF. The CDR3 DNA follows: TGTGCCAGCAGTTTAAGAGGAGGGAACTCAGCAGGAGAAAAACTGTTTTTT.

This chain connects TRBV30 to TRBJ1-5, with D unclear. CDR1 is GTSNPN and CDR2 is SVGIG in the germline V gene (reference sequence). This CDR3 region has 14 residues. V was cut by 2 bases and J by 2 bases, with 10 bases left in between. As DNA, the CDR3 is TGTGCCTGGAGTACGGGGTCGGGCAATCAGCCCCAGCATTTT. Encoded protein: CAWSTGSGNQPQHF.

The chain joins TRBV29-1 to TRBJ2-5; D perhaps matches TRBD1 (5 bases). The CDR3 is 15 residues long. The ends were cut back, 1 base at V and 1 base at J, with 13 bases in the middle. Germline V gives CDR1 SQVTM, CDR2 ANQGSEA. The CDR3 is CSVEVIGRGQETQYF. The CDR3, as DNA: TGCAGCGTTGAAGTGATAGGTAGGGGCCAAGAGACCCAGTACTTC. Full variable domain (remainder filled in from reference TRBV29-1 and TRBJ2-5): SAVISQKPSRDICQRGTSLTIQCQVDSQVTMMFWYRQQPGQSLTLIATANQGSEATYESGFVIDKFPISRPNLTFSTLTVSNMSPEDSSIYLCSVEVIGRGQETQYFGPGTRLLVL.

There are a few counts of this clone. The chain recombines TRBV6-6 with TRBJ1-5; 8 nucleotides agree with TRBD1. This CDR3 spans 15 amino acids. V shed 5 bases and J 8 bases; nucleotides not matched to a gene: 11. Germline-derived CDR1 and CDR2 are MNHNY and SVGAGI (reference sequence). CDR3 DNA: TGTGCCAGCAGTCCCGACAGGGGATCACTTAAGCCCCAGCATTTT. This codes for CASSPDRGSLKPQHF.

The chain combines TRBV6-6 with TRBJ2-7, with TRBD2 identical over 8 bases. Per germline, CDR1 MNHNY and CDR2 SVGAGI (reference sequence). The V gene end was trimmed by 6 bases and the J gene end by 2 bases; junction bases not matched to a gene: 9. CDR3 length equals 15 residues. The CDR3 bases are TGTGCCAGCAGGGGCCAGCGGGAGAGCCCCTACGAGCAGTACTTC. Its translation is CASRGQRESPYEQYF.

This rearrangement joins TRBV27 to TRBJ2-1; D is perhaps TRBD2 (6 bases). Germline CDR1 is MNHEY and CDR2 is SMNVEV (reference sequence). The CDR3 runs to 15 residues. The germline V and J ends were trimmed by 4 bases and 4 bases, with 14 bases remaining between them. CDR3 amino acids: CASSSPGRGYNEQFF. CDR3 bases: TGTGCCAGCAGTTCCCCGGGGCGGGGATACAATGAGCAGTTCTTC.

V usage is TRBV19 and J usage is TRBJ1-1, with D possibly TRBD1 on 6 matching bases. The germline V gene encodes CDR1 LNHDA and CDR2 SQIVND (reference sequence). V lost 1 base to trimming and J lost 9 bases, with 12 bases between them. CDR3 length: 13 amino acids. For the CDR3, the DNA is TGTGCCAGTAGTATAGGCAGGGGCGACAAAGCTTTCTTT. It specifies CASSIGRGDKAFF.

This clone occurred once. This chain links TRBV4-2 with TRBJ2-2, with 12 bases identical to TRBD2. Germline trimming cut 3 bases from V and 6 bases from J; bases unmatched to any gene: 5. CDR1 is LGHNA and CDR2 is YNFKEQ in the germline V gene. The CDR3 length is 16 residues. DNA of the CDR3: TGTGCCAGCAGCCAGGGACTAGCGGGTATCGCCGGGGAGCTGTTTTTT. Its protein is CASSQGLAGIAGELFF.

V is TRBV18 and J is TRBJ1-1; no firm D call. Trimming shortened V by 2 bases and J by 4 bases, and 5 bases separated the two germline ends. The CDR3 has 12 residues. Per the germline V gene, CDR1 is KGHSH and CDR2 is LQKENI. DNA of the CDR3: TGTGCCAGCTCACCAGGGCCCACTGAAGCTTTCTTT. Encoded protein: CASSPGPTEAFF. Supplemented by reference TRBV18 and TRBJ1-1, the full variable domain reads NAGVMQNPRHLVRRRGQEARLRCSPMKGHSHVYWYRQLPEEGLKFMVYLQKENIIDESGMPKERFSAEFPKEGPSILRIQQVVRGDSAAYFCASSPGPTEAFFGQGTRLTVV.